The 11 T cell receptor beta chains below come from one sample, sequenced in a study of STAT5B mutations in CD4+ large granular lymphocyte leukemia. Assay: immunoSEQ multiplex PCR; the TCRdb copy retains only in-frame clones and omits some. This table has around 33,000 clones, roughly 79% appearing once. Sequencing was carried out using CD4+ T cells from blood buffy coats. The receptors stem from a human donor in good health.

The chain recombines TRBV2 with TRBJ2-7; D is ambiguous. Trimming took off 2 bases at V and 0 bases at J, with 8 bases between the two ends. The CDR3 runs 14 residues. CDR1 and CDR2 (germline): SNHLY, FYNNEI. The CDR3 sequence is CASSEQPSSYEQYF. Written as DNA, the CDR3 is TGTGCCAGCAGTGAACAGCCAAGCTCCTACGAGCAGTACTTC. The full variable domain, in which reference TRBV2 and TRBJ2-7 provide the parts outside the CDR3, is EPEVTQTPSHQVTQMGQEVILRCVPISNHLYFYWYRQILGQKVEFLVSFYNNEISEKSEIFDDQFSVERPDGSNFTLKIRSTKLEDSAMYFCASSEQPSSYEQYFGPGTRLTVT.

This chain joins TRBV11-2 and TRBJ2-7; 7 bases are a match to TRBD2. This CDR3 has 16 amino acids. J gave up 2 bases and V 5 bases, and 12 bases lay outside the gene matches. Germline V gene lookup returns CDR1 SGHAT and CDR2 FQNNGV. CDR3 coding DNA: TGTGCCAGCAGCCCCACGGGAGGTCTCTCTCCCTACGAGCAGTACTTC. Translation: CASSPTGGLSPYEQYF.

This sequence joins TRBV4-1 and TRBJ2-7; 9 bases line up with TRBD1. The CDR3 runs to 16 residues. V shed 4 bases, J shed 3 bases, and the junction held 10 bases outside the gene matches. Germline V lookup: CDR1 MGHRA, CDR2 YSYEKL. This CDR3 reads CASSPGQGPAGYEQYF. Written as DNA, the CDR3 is TGCGCCAGCAGCCCCGGACAGGGGCCAGCCGGCTACGAGCAGTACTTC.

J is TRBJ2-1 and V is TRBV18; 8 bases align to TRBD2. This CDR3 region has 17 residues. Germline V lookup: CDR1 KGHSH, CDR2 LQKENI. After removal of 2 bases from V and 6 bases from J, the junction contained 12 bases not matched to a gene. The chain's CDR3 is CASSPNRYAGGSNEQFF. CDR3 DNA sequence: TGTGCCAGCTCACCAAATCGGTATGCGGGAGGAAGCAATGAGCAGTTCTTC.

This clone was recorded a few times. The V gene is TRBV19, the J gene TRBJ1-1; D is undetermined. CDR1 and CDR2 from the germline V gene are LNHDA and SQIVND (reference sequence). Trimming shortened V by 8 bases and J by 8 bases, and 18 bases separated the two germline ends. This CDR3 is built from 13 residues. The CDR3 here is CASVGQTTGEAFF. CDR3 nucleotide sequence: TGTGCCAGTGTCGGTCAAACCACCGGGGAAGCTTTCTTT.

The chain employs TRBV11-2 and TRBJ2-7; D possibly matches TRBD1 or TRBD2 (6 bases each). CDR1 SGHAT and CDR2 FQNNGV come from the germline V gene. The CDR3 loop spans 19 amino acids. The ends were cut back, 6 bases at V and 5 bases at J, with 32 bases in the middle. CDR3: CASRRGGGGPQKRTNEQYF. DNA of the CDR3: TGTGCCAGCAGACGAGGAGGGGGTGGGCCTCAGAAGCGTACGAACGAGCAGTACTTC.

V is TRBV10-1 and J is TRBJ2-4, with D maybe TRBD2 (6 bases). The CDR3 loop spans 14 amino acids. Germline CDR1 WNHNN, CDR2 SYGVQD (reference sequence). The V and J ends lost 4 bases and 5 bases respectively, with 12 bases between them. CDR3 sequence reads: CASSVGSGENIQYF. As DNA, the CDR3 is TGCGCCAGCAGTGTGGGTAGCGGCGAAAACATTCAGTACTTC.

As DNA, the CDR3 is TGTGCCAGCACTAGGGCCGGGGAGCTGTTTTTT. Translating gives CASTRAGELFF. The V gene is TRBV2, the J gene TRBJ2-2; D remains unclear. V shed 7 bases and J shed 6 bases, with 6 bases lying between them. The CDR3 is made up of 11 amino acids. Germline V gene lookup returns CDR1 SNHLY and CDR2 FYNNEI.

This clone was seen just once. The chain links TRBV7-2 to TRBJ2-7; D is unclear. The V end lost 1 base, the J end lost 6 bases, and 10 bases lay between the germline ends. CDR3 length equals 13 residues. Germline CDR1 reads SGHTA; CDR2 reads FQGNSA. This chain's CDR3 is CASSLGSGLEQYF. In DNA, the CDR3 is TGTGCCAGCAGCTTAGGGTCGGGCCTCGAGCAGTACTTC.

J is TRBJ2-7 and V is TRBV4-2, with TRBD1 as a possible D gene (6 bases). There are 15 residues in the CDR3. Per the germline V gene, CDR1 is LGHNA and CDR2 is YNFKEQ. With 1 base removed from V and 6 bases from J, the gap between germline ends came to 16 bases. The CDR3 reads CASSQGNRVGIEQYF. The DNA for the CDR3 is TGTGCCAGCAGCCAAGGGAACAGGGTGGGGATCGAGCAGTACTTC.

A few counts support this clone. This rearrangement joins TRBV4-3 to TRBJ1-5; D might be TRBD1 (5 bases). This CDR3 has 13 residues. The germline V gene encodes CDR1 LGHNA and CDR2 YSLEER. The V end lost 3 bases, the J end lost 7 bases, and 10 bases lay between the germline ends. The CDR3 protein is CASSQGRDQPQHF. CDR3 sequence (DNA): TGCGCCAGCAGCCAGGGGAGGGACCAGCCCCAGCATTTT.